The text below deals with one TCR beta chain. Other DNA sequences in this specimen translate into the identical CDR3. The data were taken from a study of shared clonotypes between healthy human individuals. At a deep level, the assay was run. TCRdb's table, derived via immunoSEQ multiplex PCR, lists solely in-frame clones and lacks some. Here the sample spans around 600,000 clones, roughly 98% being singletons. The V end lost 2 bases, the J end lost 1 base, and 6 bases lay between the germline ends. In germline, CDR1 is MNHEY, CDR2 SMNVEV (reference sequence). This CDR3 is 13 amino acids long. Naive-designated CD8 cells lacked CD45RO, were positively enriched for CCR7, and omitted terminally differentiated effector memory CD45RA+ cells.

Material for sequencing was naive CD8+ T cells sorted from blood. The chain links TRBV27 to TRBJ2-7; no clear D gene. The origin of this receptor is a man aged 25-40 years in good health. The CDR3 DNA follows: TGTGCCAGCAGTTTAATGGGGTCCTACGAGCAGTACTTC. Protein: CASSLMGSYEQYF.